This paragraph reports one T cell receptor beta chain. The CDR3 runs 15 residues. In germline, CDR1 is LNHDA, CDR2 SQIVND (reference sequence). V dropped 3 bases and J dropped 0 bases, with 9 bases sitting between them. Under the authors' procedure: Cell counts per sample came from amplifying reference gene primers. Only in-frame clones appear in the TCRdb table, and some are missing; sequencing was by immunoSEQ multiplex PCR. V and J calls and clone size follow that table, whereas D and trimming were derived from the DNA. The sample lists 70,000 to 75,000 clones, 90% occurring once. The entry originates in a study of blood T cell repertoires in COVID-19.

V usage is TRBV19 and J usage is TRBJ1-5; no clear D gene. This TCR derives from a human donor in a cohort sampled during active COVID-19. The sequencing input was peripheral blood. As DNA, the CDR3 is TGTGCCAGTAGTATCACGGACTATAGCAATCAGCCCCAGCATTTT. Translation gives CASSITDYSNQPQHF.